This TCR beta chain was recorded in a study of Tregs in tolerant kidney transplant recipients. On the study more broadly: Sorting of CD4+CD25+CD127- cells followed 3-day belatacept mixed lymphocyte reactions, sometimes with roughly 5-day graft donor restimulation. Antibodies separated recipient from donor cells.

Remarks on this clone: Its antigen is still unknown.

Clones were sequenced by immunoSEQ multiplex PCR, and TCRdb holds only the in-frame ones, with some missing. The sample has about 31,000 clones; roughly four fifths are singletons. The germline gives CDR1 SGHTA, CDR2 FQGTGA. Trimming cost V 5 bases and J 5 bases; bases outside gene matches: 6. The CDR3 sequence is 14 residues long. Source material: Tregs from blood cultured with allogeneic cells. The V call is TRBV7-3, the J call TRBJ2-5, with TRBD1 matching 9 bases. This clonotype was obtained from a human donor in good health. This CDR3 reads CASSVTGGGETQYF. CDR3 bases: TGTGCCAGCAGCGTGACAGGGGGTGGGGAGACCCAGTACTTC.